This T cell receptor (beta chain) was recorded in a study of cytomegalovirus exposure and HLA in healthy donors. Study information: The 100 to 150 validation repertoires and the approximately 690 first-cohort repertoires shared a platform, a later analysis reported. Overall study results and limits: Within the 130 or so validation repertoires, first-cohort TCR clusters tended to co-occur, according to a later analysis.

V gave up 2 bases and J gave up 4 bases, with 24 bases separating them. This CDR3 spans 18 amino acids. Per germline, CDR1 MDHEN and CDR2 SYDVKM. As to this clone: Antigen specificity is unknown.

Produced via immunoSEQ multiplex PCR; TCRdb's table is partial and in-frame only. The sample contains some 210,000 clones, around 86% of which appear only once. Sample: PBMCs. The clonotype originates from a young woman in good health and CMV-seropositive. The chain carries TRBV28 and TRBJ2-7; D might be TRBD1 (5 bases). This chain's CDR3 is CASSLNLWRKNQGYEQYF. For the CDR3, the DNA is TGTGCCAGCAGTTTAAATCTGTGGCGAAAAAACCAGGGTTACGAGCAGTACTTC.